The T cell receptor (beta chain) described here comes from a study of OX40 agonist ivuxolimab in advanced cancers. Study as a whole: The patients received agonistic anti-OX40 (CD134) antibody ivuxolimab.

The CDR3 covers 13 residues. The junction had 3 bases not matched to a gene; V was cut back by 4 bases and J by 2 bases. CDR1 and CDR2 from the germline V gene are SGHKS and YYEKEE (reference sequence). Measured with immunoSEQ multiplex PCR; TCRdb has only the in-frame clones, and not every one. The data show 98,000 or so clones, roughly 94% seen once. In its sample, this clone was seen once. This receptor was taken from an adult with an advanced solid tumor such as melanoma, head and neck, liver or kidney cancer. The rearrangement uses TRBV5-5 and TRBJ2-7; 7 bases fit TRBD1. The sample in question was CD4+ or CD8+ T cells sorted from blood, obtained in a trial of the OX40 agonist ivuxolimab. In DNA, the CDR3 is TGTGCCAGCAGCCCCGGGACAGCCTACGAGCAGTACTTC. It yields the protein CASSPGTAYEQYF.